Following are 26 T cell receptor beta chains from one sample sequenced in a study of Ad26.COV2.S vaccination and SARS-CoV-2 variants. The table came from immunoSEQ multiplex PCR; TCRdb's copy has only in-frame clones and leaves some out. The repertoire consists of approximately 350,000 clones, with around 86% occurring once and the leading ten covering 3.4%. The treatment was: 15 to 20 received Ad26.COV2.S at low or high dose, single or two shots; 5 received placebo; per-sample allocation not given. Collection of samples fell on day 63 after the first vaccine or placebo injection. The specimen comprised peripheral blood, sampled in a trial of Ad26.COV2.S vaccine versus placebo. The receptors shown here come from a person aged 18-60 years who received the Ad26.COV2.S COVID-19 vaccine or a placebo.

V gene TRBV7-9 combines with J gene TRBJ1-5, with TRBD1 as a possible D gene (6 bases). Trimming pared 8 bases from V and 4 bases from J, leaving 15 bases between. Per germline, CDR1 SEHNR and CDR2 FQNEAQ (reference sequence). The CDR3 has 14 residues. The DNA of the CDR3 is TGTGCCAGCTCGGGGGGGCGAGGAAATCAGCCCCAGCATTTT. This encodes CASSGGRGNQPQHF.

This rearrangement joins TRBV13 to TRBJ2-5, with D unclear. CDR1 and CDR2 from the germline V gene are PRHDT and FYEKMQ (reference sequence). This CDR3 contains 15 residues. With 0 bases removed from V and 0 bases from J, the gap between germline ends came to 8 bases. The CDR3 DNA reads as TGTGCCAGCAGCTTAGGCGCAGAGTACCAAGAGACCCAGTACTTC. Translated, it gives CASSLGAEYQETQYF.

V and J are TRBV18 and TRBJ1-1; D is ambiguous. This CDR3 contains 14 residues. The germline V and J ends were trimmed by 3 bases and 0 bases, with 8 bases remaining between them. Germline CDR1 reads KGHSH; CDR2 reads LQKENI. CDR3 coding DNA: TGTGCCAGCTCACCTCCAGGCATGAACACTGAAGCTTTCTTT. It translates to CASSPPGMNTEAFF.

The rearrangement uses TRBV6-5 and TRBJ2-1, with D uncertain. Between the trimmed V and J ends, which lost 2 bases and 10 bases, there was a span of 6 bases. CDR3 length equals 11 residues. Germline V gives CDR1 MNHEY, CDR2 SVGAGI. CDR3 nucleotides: TGTGCCAGCAGTTACGTAGGGGAGCAGTTCTTC. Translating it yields CASSYVGEQFF.

The DNA of the CDR3 is TGTGCCAGCAGAAATCAGGGGAAGAACACTGAAGCTTTCTTT. It is translated as CASRNQGKNTEAFF. V is TRBV6-5 and J is TRBJ1-1; D is possibly TRBD1 (6 bases). V gave up 6 bases and J gave up 1 base, with 12 bases separating them. Germline V CDR1 and CDR2: MNHEY, SVGAGI. The CDR3 covers 14 residues.

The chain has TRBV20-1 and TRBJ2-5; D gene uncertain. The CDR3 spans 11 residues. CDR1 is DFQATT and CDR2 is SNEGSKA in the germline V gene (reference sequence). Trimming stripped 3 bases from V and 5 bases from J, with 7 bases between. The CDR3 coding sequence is TGCAGTGCTAGTCCCACGGAGACCCAGTACTTC. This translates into CSASPTETQYF.

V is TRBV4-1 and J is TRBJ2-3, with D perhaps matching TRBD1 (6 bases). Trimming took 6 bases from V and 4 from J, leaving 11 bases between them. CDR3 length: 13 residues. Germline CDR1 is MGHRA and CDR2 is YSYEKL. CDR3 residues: CASRPGEADTQYF. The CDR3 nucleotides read TGCGCCAGCAGACCAGGGGAAGCAGATACGCAGTATTTT.

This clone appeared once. CDR3 amino acids: CASSLSQGINGYTF. The CDR3 DNA is TGTGCCAGCAGTTTATCACAGGGAATCAATGGCTACACCTTC. The rearrangement links TRBV27 to TRBJ1-2; possibly TRBD1 for D (6 bases). CDR3 length: 14 amino acids. CDR1 and CDR2 (germline): MNHEY, SMNVEV (reference sequence). The V end lost 0 bases, the J end lost 6 bases, and 11 bases lay between the germline ends.

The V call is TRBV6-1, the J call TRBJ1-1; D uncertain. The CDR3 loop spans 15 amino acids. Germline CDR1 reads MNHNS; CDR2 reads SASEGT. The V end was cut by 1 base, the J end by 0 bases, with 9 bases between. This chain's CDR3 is CASSEVRHLNTEAFF. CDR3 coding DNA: TGTGCCAGCAGTGAAGTTCGACACTTGAACACTGAAGCTTTCTTT.

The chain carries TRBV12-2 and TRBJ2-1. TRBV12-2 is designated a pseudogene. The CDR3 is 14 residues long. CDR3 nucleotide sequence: TGTGCAAGTCGCTTAGGGGACGCCTACAATGAGCAGTTCTTC. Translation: CASRLGDAYNEQFF.

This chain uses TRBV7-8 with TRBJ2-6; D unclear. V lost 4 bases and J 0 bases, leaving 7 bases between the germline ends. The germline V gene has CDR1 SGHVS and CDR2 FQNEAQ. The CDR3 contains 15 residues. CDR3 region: CASSYQPSGANVLTF. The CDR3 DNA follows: TGTGCCAGCAGCTACCAGCCCTCTGGGGCCAACGTCCTGACTTTC.

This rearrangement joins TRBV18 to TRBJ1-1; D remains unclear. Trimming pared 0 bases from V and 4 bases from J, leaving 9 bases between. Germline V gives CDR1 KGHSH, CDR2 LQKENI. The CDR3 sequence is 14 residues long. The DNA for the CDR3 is TGTGCCAGCTCACCACCGTATAGGGTCACTGAAGCTTTCTTT. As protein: CASSPPYRVTEAFF.

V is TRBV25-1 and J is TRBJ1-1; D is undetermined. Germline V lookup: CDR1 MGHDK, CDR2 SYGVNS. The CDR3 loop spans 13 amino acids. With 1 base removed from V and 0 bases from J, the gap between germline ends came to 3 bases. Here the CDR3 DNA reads TGTGCCAGCAGTGAATCAATGAACACTGAAGCTTTCTTT. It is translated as CASSESMNTEAFF.

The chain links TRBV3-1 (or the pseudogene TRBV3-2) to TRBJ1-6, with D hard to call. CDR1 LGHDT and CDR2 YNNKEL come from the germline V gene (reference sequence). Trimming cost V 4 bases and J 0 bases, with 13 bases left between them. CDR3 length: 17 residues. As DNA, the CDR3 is TGTGCCAGCAGCCTCTGGAATGTGATCTCCTATAATTCACCCCTCCACTTT. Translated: CASSLWNVISYNSPLHF.

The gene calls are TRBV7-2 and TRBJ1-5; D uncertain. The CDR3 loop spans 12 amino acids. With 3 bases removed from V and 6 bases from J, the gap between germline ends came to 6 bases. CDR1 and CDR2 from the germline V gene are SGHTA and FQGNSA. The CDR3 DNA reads TGTGCCAGCAGCTTCGGTTCTCAGCCCCAGCATTTT. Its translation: CASSFGSQPQHF.

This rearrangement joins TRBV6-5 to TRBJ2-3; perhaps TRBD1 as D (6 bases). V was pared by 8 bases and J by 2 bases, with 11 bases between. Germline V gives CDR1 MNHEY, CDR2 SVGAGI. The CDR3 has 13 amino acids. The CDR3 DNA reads TGTGCCAGCGCTCCAGGGGTCACAGATACGCAGTATTTT. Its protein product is CASAPGVTDTQYF.

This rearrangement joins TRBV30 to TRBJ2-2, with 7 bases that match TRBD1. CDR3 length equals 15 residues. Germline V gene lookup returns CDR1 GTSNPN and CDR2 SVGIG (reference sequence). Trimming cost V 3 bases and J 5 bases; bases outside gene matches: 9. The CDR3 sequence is CAWRGVTGVTGELFF. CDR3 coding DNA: TGTGCCTGGAGGGGAGTCACAGGGGTAACCGGGGAGCTGTTTTTT.

The CDR3 region has the DNA TGCGCCAGCAGCCAAGATCTCGGGGGTTTCACAGATACGCAGTATTTT. Protein: CASSQDLGGFTDTQYF. The V call is TRBV4-1, the J call TRBJ2-3, with a tentative D call TRBD2 (6 bases). The V end lost 0 bases, the J end lost 2 bases, and 12 bases lay between the germline ends. The CDR3 extends over 16 amino acids. The germline V gene has CDR1 MGHRA and CDR2 YSYEKL.

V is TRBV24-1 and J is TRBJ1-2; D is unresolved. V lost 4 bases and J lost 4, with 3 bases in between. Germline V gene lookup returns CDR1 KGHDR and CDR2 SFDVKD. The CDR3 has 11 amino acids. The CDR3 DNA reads TGTGCCACCAGTGACCTCTATGGCTACACCTTC. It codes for CATSDLYGYTF.

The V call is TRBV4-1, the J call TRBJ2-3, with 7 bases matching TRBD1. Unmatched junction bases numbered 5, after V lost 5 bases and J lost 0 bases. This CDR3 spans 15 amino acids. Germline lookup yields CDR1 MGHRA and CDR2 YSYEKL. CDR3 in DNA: TGCGCCAGCAGCGAGGGGGCCGCAAGCACAGATACGCAGTATTTT. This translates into CASSEGAASTDTQYF.

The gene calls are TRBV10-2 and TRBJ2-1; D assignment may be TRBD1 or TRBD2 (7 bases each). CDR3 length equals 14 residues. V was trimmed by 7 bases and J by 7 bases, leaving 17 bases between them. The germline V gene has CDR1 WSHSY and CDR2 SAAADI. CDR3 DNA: TGCGCCAGCAACGACAGGGAGGGGCTGAATGAGCAGTTCTTC. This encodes CASNDREGLNEQFF.

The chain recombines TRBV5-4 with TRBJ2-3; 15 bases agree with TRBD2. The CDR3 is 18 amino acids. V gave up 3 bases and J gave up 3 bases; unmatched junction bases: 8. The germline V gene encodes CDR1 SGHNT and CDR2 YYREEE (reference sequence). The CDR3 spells CASSSGLAGGPGTDTQYF. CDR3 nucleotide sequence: TGTGCCAGCAGCTCGGGACTAGCGGGGGGCCCCGGAACAGATACGCAGTATTTT.

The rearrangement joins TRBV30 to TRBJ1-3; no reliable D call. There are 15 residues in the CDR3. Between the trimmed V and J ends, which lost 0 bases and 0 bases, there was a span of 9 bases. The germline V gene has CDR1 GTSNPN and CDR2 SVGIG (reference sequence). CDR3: CAWSVPVFSGNTIYF. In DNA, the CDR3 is TGTGCCTGGAGTGTCCCTGTCTTCTCTGGAAACACCATATATTTT.

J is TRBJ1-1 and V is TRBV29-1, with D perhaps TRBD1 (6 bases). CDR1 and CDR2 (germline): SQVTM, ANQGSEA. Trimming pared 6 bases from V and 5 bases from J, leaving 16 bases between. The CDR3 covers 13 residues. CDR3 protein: CSVDRILATEAFF. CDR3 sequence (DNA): TGCAGCGTCGACAGGATTTTGGCTACTGAAGCTTTCTTT.

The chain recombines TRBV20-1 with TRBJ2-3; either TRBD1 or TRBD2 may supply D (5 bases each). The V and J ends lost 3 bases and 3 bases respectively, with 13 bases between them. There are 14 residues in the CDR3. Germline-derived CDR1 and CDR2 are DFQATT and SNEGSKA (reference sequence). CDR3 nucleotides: TGCAGTGCTAGTTTGGGGGAGAGGACAGATACGCAGTATTTT. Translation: CSASLGERTDTQYF.

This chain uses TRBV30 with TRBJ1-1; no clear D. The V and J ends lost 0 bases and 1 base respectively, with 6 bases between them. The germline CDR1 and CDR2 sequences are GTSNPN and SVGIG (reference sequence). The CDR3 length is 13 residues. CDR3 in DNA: TGTGCCTGGAGTGTACTGTCGAACACTGAAGCTTTCTTT. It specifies CAWSVLSNTEAFF.